A few counts support the clone carrying this T cell receptor (beta chain). The CDR3 runs 12 residues. Germline V gene lookup returns CDR1 MGHDK and CDR2 SYGVNS. V was pared by 5 bases and J by 0 bases, with 4 bases between. The data derive from a study of cytomegalovirus exposure and HLA in healthy donors. PCR involved 60 Vbeta and 13 Jbeta primers. Method: immunoSEQ multiplex PCR; TCRdb's copy keeps in-frame clones and lacks some. Altogether around 100,000 clones are present, 73% being singletons, with the ten largest covering nearly 0.9%. Sequencing was done on a sample of PBMCs. The V and J genes are TRBV25-1 and TRBJ1-1; D is uncertain. This sequence originates from a woman aged 25 to 45 in good health and CMV-seronegative. For the CDR3, the DNA is TGTGCCAGCAGTTCAGTGAACACTGAAGCTTTCTTT. This sequence encodes CASSSVNTEAFF.